This T cell receptor beta chain was sequenced in a study of spatial heterogeneity in lung cancer (dated by TCRdb to 2018 to 2020). Concerning the study at large: Beta-chain transcripts were consistently detected in greater numbers than alpha-chain transcripts, which likely reflected higher beta-chain transcript abundance. In the raw uncorrected reads, each unique combination of TCR and UMI appeared more than ten times on average. In non-small cell lung cancer, the study quantitatively compared TCR alpha and beta repertoires across several tumor regions, matched nontumor lung, and blood. Nonsynonymous mutation counts, determined by whole-exome sequencing of tumor tissue, were related to features of the TCR repertoire. At surgery, 220 tumor regions, roughly 63 matched nontumor lung samples and 56 PBMC samples were TCR-sequenced for both alpha and beta chains. Broad study findings and their caveats: Confirming at a functional level the hypothesis that regional TCRs recognize regional mutations was considered to require additional single-cell paired TCR alpha and beta sequencing. Ubiquitous expanded tumor TCRs showed up in blood more often at tumor resection than at routine follow-up.

Interpreted using the paper, the time point label stands for: sample taken at primary tumor resection. For TCR sequencing, whole RNA was extracted from tumor and nontumor lung tissue, or from cryopreserved PBMC samples, and no cell sorting was done. Samples were obtained from approximately 72 patients with early-stage, untreated non-small cell lung cancer from the lung TRACERx cohort. Patients were selected for TCR sequencing only if sufficient RNA was available from at least two tumor regions. The method behind the library was 5' RACE. The reads were generated on a NextSeq 500. To allow correction of PCR and sequencing errors, the TCR library protocol tagged every TCR cDNA molecule with a unique molecular identifier. Under the source paper's analysis protocol: Decombinator tools were used for TCR identification, UMI-based error correction and CDR3 extraction. Expanded TCRs were defined as those above a frequency of 2 per 1,000, corresponding to the top 1% of the tumor frequency distribution. Renyi diversity was computed with the R vegan package after each repertoire had been subsampled 100 times to 5,000 TCRs. CDR3 similarity networks were constructed using string-kernel similarity of amino acid triplets, with links drawn between CDR3s whose pairwise similarity was above 0.82. In TCRdb, the public reads were trimmed at Q25 with fastp and aligned with MiXCR, with productive beta chains retained. Every entry covers one CDR3 protein and lists the most common genes and DNA from its rows. These V and J calls originate from TCRdb's pipeline instead of the authors' own analysis. In this sample the table shows roughly 39,000 distinct CDR3 sequences, 6% to 8% of which occur a single time. Of the sample, roughly 28% is held by the ten largest clones.

Ten or more counts support this clonotype. This clone's antigen is unknown. Base quality data are lacking; no much larger clone is found one base away. This sample comprised PBMCs, obtained at surgery. The source of this sequence is a male donor with early-stage non-small cell lung cancer.

The CDR3 corresponds to CASSWSFATEAFF. The nucleotide sequence reads as follows: TGTGCCAGCAGTTGGTCGTTTGCGACTGAAGCTTTCTTT. This receptor chain uses TRBV6-5 and TRBJ1-1; the D gene is not confidently resolved. The junction carries 11 bases between V and J, which are trimmed by 4 bases and 5 bases respectively. CDR1 and CDR2 were assigned from the germline V gene as MNHEY and SVGAGI. Inclusive of the bounding cysteine and phenylalanine, the CDR3 is 13 residues long. Only the CDR3 DNA stays, 39 bases, in frame from base 1.